These T cell receptor beta chains were read from a single sample in a study of beta chain features in type 1 diabetes. Generated by immunoSEQ multiplex PCR, the TCRdb table keeps only in-frame clones and is missing some. The profile shows about 360,000 clones, roughly 13% of them singletons. Sequenced input: naive CD4+ T cells from blood. The receptor set was obtained from a woman aged 18-29 years with type 1 diabetes. Both conserved end residues are part of each CDR3. The order of the fields is J gene, D gene, clone size, V gene, CDR3 DNA, CDR3 protein. A D gene is named only where the DNA matches it firmly. The size entry is marked missing in some rows and otherwise reads once, few, many or a size class.

J: TRBJ2-1
D: TRBD2
size: few
V: TRBV29-1
DNA: TGCAGCGTTGGCGGGAGAGACAACAATGAGCAGTTCTTC
CDR3: CSVGGRDNNEQFF

J: TRBJ2-1
D: TRBD2
size: .
V: TRBV5-1
DNA: TGCGCCAGCACAGGGACTAGCGGGGGCAACAATGAGCAGTTCTTC
CDR3: CASTGTSGGNNEQFF

J: TRBJ1-5
D: .
size: few
V: TRBV25-1
DNA: TGTGCCAGCTTCCGGTCCATCGATCAGCCCCAGCATTTT
CDR3: CASFRSIDQPQHF

J: TRBJ2-4
D: TRBD1
size: .
V: TRBV29-1
DNA: TGCAGCGTGGGATACCGGGACAGGGCTAGAAACATTCAGTACTTC
CDR3: CSVGYRDRARNIQYF

J: TRBJ2-1
D: TRBD1
size: few
V: TRBV9
DNA: TGTGCCAGCAGCGTCTTAGGACAGGGGACATTCTCCTACAATGAGCAGTTCTTC
CDR3: CASSVLGQGTFSYNEQFF

J: TRBJ2-7
D: .
size: .
V: TRBV2
DNA: TGTGCCAGCAGCGAACTCTCCTACGAGCAGTACTTC
CDR3: CASSELSYEQYF

J: TRBJ1-2
D: .
size: few
V: TRBV6-6
DNA: TGTGCCAGCAGGTCGGGTGGGAACTATGGCTACACCTTC
CDR3: CASRSGGNYGYTF

J: TRBJ2-2
D: .
size: few
V: TRBV30
DNA: TGTGCCTGGAGCCTAGGGGGACCCCCGAACACCGGGGAGCTGTTTTTT
CDR3: CAWSLGGPPNTGELFF

J: TRBJ2-4
D: TRBD1
size: few
V: TRBV13
DNA: TGTGCCAGCAGCTCGAGCTCCAGGGGGCTGGTTCAGTACTTC
CDR3: CASSSSSRGLVQYF

J: TRBJ2-3
D: .
size: .
V: TRBV4-2
DNA: TGTGCCAGCACCCAGGAGCGGGGCACAGATACGCAGTATTTT
CDR3: CASTQERGTDTQYF

J: TRBJ1-5
D: .
size: .
V: TRBV12-5
DNA: TGTGCTAGTGGTTTGGTTCCGGAGCCCCAGCATTTT
CDR3: CASGLVPEPQHF

J: TRBJ2-1
D: .
size: .
V: TRBV5-1
DNA: TGCGCCAGCAGCCAGGAATACAATGAGCAGTTCTTC
CDR3: CASSQEYNEQFF

J: TRBJ2-7
D: TRBD1
size: .
V: TRBV29-1
DNA: TGCAGCGTTGAAGATTGGACAGGGGGCGGGTACGAGCAGTACTTC
CDR3: CSVEDWTGGGYEQYF

J: TRBJ2-7
D: TRBD2
size: few
V: TRBV23-1
DNA: TGCGCCAGCAGTCAATTCCCGTCGTCCGCGCGGGAGAGGTACGAGCAGTACTTC
CDR3: CASSQFPSSARERYEQYF

J: TRBJ2-5
D: .
size: .
V: TRBV1
DNA: TGCACCAGCAGCCAATCCTACCTCGGCCGTCGGACAGGGACCCAGTACTTC
CDR3: CTSSQSYLGRRTGTQYF

J: TRBJ1-2
D: .
size: few
V: TRBV10-3
DNA: TGTGCCACTGGGACAAACTATGGCTACACCTTC
CDR3: CATGTNYGYTF

J: TRBJ2-5
D: TRBD1
size: .
V: TRBV6-5
DNA: TGTGCCAGCAGTTACGACGACAGGGGAAGGCAGACCCAGTACTTC
CDR3: CASSYDDRGRQTQYF